Sequencing of this TCR beta chain was carried out in a study of T cell responses to AZD1222 COVID-19 vaccine. Profiling relied on immunoSEQ multiplex PCR, and the TCRdb table lists in-frame clones only, not all of them. Of about 70,000 clones listed, roughly 85% were seen once; the top ten hold roughly 20%. This clonotype was sampled from an adult in good health. The sequenced sample was peripheral blood, obtained on day 0 of AZD1222 vaccination.

CDR3 protein: CASSYSNSWPPQHF. In DNA form, the CDR3 reads TGTGCCAGCAGTTACTCGAATTCTTGGCCGCCCCAGCATTTT. The chain recombines TRBV6-2 or TRBV6-3 with TRBJ1-5; D uncertain. CDR3 size: 14 residues. CDR1 MNHEY and CDR2 SVGEGT come from the germline V gene. Trimming left V 0 bases short and J 9 bases short, with 12 bases between.